A single sample gave rise to the 10 T cell receptor beta chains below, sequenced in a study of CD8 T cells in ankylosing spondylitis. Whole-study findings and limits: Characteristic of ankylosing spondylitis blood, it appeared, was a TCR beta motif comprising several highly homologous variants.

TCRdb independently ran MiXCR on the 5' RACE reads; one entry per CDR3 protein. The sample consists of over 450,000 distinct CDR3 sequences, approximately 12% of them appearing once. Their cognate antigens are unknown. The sample taken for sequencing was blood, either unsorted or a sorted T cell fraction (not recorded which). The source is a male donor with ankylosing spondylitis.

The genes are TRBV20-1 and TRBJ2-3; 10 bases map to TRBD2. The CDR3 has 14 residues. Germline CDR1 and CDR2: DFQATT and SNEGSKA (reference sequence). The junction had 9 bases not matched to a gene; V was cut back by 8 bases and J by 4 bases. CDR3 residues: CSPLAGDTADTQYF. The CDR3 nucleotides read TGCAGTCCCCTAGCGGGAGATACGGCAGATACGCAGTATTTT.

This clonotype was recorded at least ten times. This chain joins TRBV12-3 or TRBV12-4 and TRBJ2-7; D not certain. V dropped 6 bases and J dropped 6 bases, with 12 bases sitting between them. The CDR3 runs 12 residues. The CDR3 nucleotides read TGTGCCAGCAGACGACTCTCCGGCGAGCAGTACTTC. This gives the protein CASRRLSGEQYF.

This clonotype was picked up a small number of times. The chain links TRBV5-1 to TRBJ2-1, with a possible D match to TRBD2 (6 bases). Germline V gene data show CDR1 as SGHRS and CDR2 as YFSETQ. Trimming removed 4 bases from V and 0 bases from J, with 17 bases in between. This CDR3 contains 17 residues. The DNA of the CDR3 is TGCGCCAGCAGCCCCGGGACTTTATCGAGCTCCTACAATGAGCAGTTCTTC. It encodes CASSPGTLSSSYNEQFF.

This clonotype was found a few times. This sequence joins TRBV28 and TRBJ1-5; 9 nucleotides align to TRBD1. Germline V gene lookup returns CDR1 MDHEN and CDR2 SYDVKM. The trim removed 3 bases at V and 3 bases at J, leaving 9 bases unmatched. The CDR3 consists of 17 residues. The CDR3 sequence is CASSLTGTGINNQPQHF. The CDR3 DNA sequence: TGTGCCAGCAGTTTGACCGGGACAGGGATTAACAATCAGCCCCAGCATTTT.

This clonotype has only a few counts. V and J are TRBV10-1 and TRBJ2-5; possibly TRBD1 or TRBD2 for D (5 bases each). The CDR3 extends over 13 amino acids. The V gene's germline CDR1 is WNHNN and CDR2 SYGVQD (reference sequence). V was pared by 3 bases and J by 2 bases, with 7 bases between. CDR3 bases: TGCGCCAGCAGTGATTGGGGGCAAGAGACCCAGTACTTC. This sequence encodes CASSDWGQETQYF.

This clonotype was counted a few times. The chain combines TRBV5-1 with TRBJ2-1; D gene ambiguous. Trimming removed 1 base at V and 3 bases at J, with 8 bases between. This CDR3 is built from 14 residues. CDR1 is SGHRS, CDR2 YFSETQ, per germline. The CDR3 DNA follows: TGCGCCAGCAGCTTGTCGCAGATCTACAATGAGCAGTTCTTC. Translated: CASSLSQIYNEQFF. The variable domain in full, with the rest retrieved from reference TRBV5-1 and TRBJ2-1, is KAGVTQTPRYLIKTRGQQVTLSCSPISGHRSVSWYQQTPGQGLQFLFEYFSETQRNKGNFPGRFSGRQFSNSRSEMNVSTLELGDSALYLCASSLSQIYNEQFFGPGTRLTVL.

This clonotype was picked up a small number of times. The CDR3 protein is CASSWGAGKIKSNQPQHF. CDR3 nucleotide sequence: TGTGCCAGCAGCTGGGGGGCAGGGAAGATCAAGAGCAATCAGCCCCAGCATTTT. The chain links TRBV21-1 to TRBJ1-5; the table's D call, TRBD1, has no DNA check behind it. TRBV21-1 represents a pseudogene. This CDR3 is built from 18 residues.

The V and J genes are TRBV3-1 and TRBJ1-5, with a tentative D call TRBD1 (6 bases). V was shortened by 5 bases and J by 3 bases, with 14 bases between the two germline ends. Germline V CDR1 and CDR2: LGHDT, YNNKEL (reference sequence). The CDR3 is made up of 15 amino acids. CDR3 region: CASSTSDSDNQPQHF. The CDR3 DNA is TGTGCCAGCAGCACTTCGGACAGTGACAATCAGCCCCAGCATTTT.

This clonotype occurred a few times. This chain connects TRBV7-8 to TRBJ2-7; D gene ambiguous. CDR1 and CDR2 (germline): SGHVS, FQNEAQ. Deletions cut 3 bases from V and 0 bases from J, with 9 bases between. This CDR3 is built from 14 residues. CDR3 nucleotide sequence: TGTGCCAGCAGCTTTTCCTCGAGCTCCTACGAGCAGTACGTC. This codes for CASSFSSSSYEQYV.

This clonotype showed up many times. The chain recombines TRBV12-3 or TRBV12-4 with TRBJ2-2; D tentatively reads TRBD1 or TRBD2 (6 bases each). The length of the CDR3 is 14 residues. The V gene lost 6 bases and the J gene lost 5 bases, with 13 bases spanning the gap. The CDR3 protein is CASRPQGRTGELFF. The CDR3 bases are TGTGCCAGCAGGCCGCAGGGGAGGACCGGGGAGCTGTTTTTT.